These 20 T cell receptor beta chains were all obtained from the same sample, sequenced in a study of blood T cell repertoires in COVID-19. Assay used: immunoSEQ multiplex PCR; TCRdb lists only in-frame clones, some missing. This sample yields roughly 230,000 clones, of which about 80% are seen a single time; about 4.4% belongs to the top ten. The sequenced sample was peripheral blood. The receptors derive from a man between 50 and 59 years old with active or convalescent COVID-19.

The chain carries TRBV7-2 and TRBJ2-7; D gene unclear. Germline CDR1 and CDR2: SGHTA and FQGNSA. The V gene lost 3 bases and the J gene lost 4 bases, with 7 bases spanning the gap. This CDR3 region has 12 residues. CDR3 residues: CASSLNRYEQYF. The CDR3 nucleotides are TGTGCCAGCAGCTTGAACAGATACGAGCAGTACTTC.

This clone appeared a single time. The gene calls are TRBV29-1 and TRBJ2-3; 7 bases agree with TRBD1. With 1 base clipped from V and 4 bases from J, the junction kept 5 bases outside the gene matches. This CDR3 has 14 amino acids. In germline, CDR1 is SQVTM, CDR2 ANQGSEA. The CDR3: CSVEAGGLPDTQYF. In nucleotides, the CDR3 is TGCAGCGTTGAAGCAGGGGGATTACCAGATACGCAGTATTTT.

The gene calls are TRBV6-1 and TRBJ2-7, with TRBD1 matching 10 bases. CDR3 length: 16 amino acids. The trim removed 4 bases at V and 1 base at J, leaving 7 bases unmatched. Germline V gene lookup returns CDR1 MNHNS and CDR2 SASEGT. CDR3 residues: CASSGRDRGGSYEQYF. CDR3 in DNA: TGTGCCAGCAGTGGACGGGACAGGGGTGGATCCTACGAGCAGTACTTC.

There are a few counts of this clone. This rearrangement joins TRBV6-1 to TRBJ1-4, with unresolved D. The V end lost 3 bases, the J end lost 8 bases, and 13 bases lay between the germline ends. CDR1 and CDR2 (germline): MNHNS, SASEGT. This CDR3 is 14 amino acids long. This CDR3 is CASSDGYGGEKLFF. The CDR3 nucleotides read TGTGCCAGCAGTGATGGATATGGAGGGGAAAAACTGTTTTTT.

The J gene is TRBJ1-6, the V gene TRBV7-2, with D possibly matching TRBD1 (6 bases). Germline V gene lookup returns CDR1 SGHTA and CDR2 FQGNSA. Trimming left V 8 bases short and J 6 bases short, with 17 bases between. The CDR3 sequence is 15 residues long. The CDR3, as DNA: TGTGCCAGCTCAACCGGGGGGGGGCCTAATTCACCCCTCCACTTT. This sequence encodes CASSTGGGPNSPLHF.

The chain combines TRBV7-9 with TRBJ1-2; TRBD1 might be the D (5 bases). The CDR3 covers 14 residues. Germline V gives CDR1 SEHNR, CDR2 FQNEAQ (reference sequence). V was shortened by 5 bases and J by 10 bases, with 20 bases between the two germline ends. The CDR3 here is CASSVAGTGRDYTF. CDR3 sequence (DNA): TGTGCCAGCAGCGTGGCCGGGACGGGGAGGGACTACACCTTC.

The chain recombines TRBV19 with TRBJ2-5; tentative D call: TRBD1 (7 bases). V was pared by 5 bases and J by 5 bases, with 9 bases between. Germline V lookup: CDR1 LNHDA, CDR2 SQIVND (reference sequence). CDR3 length: 12 amino acids. DNA for the CDR3: TGTGCCAGTAGTCCAGGGGGGGAGACCCAGTACTTC. Amino acids: CASSPGGETQYF.

This clone was observed a few times. This chain connects TRBV18 to TRBJ1-6; no reliable D call. Trimming took off 3 bases at V and 5 bases at J, with 14 bases between the two ends. Germline CDR1 is KGHSH and CDR2 is LQKENI. This CDR3 has 16 residues. This chain's CDR3 is CASSPNTGPNNSPLHF. The CDR3 nucleotides are TGTGCCAGCTCACCCAACACGGGTCCTAATAATTCACCCCTCCACTTT.

The J gene is TRBJ2-1, the V gene TRBV20-1; D possibly corresponds to TRBD1 (5 bases). The CDR3 contains 11 residues. V was shortened by 3 bases and J by 10 bases, with 10 bases between the two germline ends. CDR1 is DFQATT, CDR2 SNEGSKA, per germline (reference sequence). The CDR3 is CSARPGWEQFF. For the CDR3, the DNA is TGCAGTGCTAGGCCAGGGTGGGAGCAGTTCTTC.

This chain uses TRBV14 with TRBJ1-6, with a tentative D call TRBD1 (5 bases). Germline lookup yields CDR1 SGHDN and CDR2 FVKESK. Trimming pared 2 bases from V and 5 bases from J, leaving 13 bases between. The CDR3 contains 16 residues. DNA of the CDR3: TGTGCCAGCAGCCAAAGGGCAGGGAAGAATAATTCACCCCTCCACTTT. It translates to CASSQRAGKNNSPLHF.

This clone showed up just once. The chain joins TRBV9 to TRBJ2-5; 9 nucleotides align to TRBD2. Germline values: CDR1 SGDLS, CDR2 YYNGEE. The V segment lost 0 bases and the J segment 1 base; nucleotides outside the gene matches: 4. CDR3 length: 16 amino acids. In DNA form, the CDR3 reads TGTGCCAGCAGCGTAGCAGCGGGGGGCCCCCAAGAGACCCAGTACTTC. It codes for CASSVAAGGPQETQYF.

The chain joins TRBV5-3 to TRBJ1-5, with 8 bases matching TRBD1. TRBV5-3 is an open reading frame whose function is uncertain. The length of the CDR3 is 15 residues. V lost 4 bases to trimming and J lost 2 bases; unmatched junction nucleotides: 5. CDR3 amino acids: CARSGPGQGNQPQHF. The CDR3 DNA follows: TGTGCCAGAAGCGGACCGGGACAGGGCAATCAGCCCCAGCATTTT.

This clone was recorded many times. This sequence joins TRBV23-1 and TRBJ1-5; D remains unclear. TRBV23-1 is treated as an ORF (open reading frame) with a function not yet certain. Trimming removed 5 bases from V and 8 bases from J, with 13 bases in between. This CDR3 contains 13 residues. In DNA, the CDR3 is TGCGCCAGCAGTGCCACGAGGCCTGAGCCCCAGCATTTT. Amino acid sequence: CASSATRPEPQHF.

This clone was counted a single time. V and J are TRBV27 and TRBJ1-5; 9 nucleotides match TRBD1. Germline assignment: CDR1 MNHEY and CDR2 SMNVEV (reference sequence). This CDR3 is built from 16 residues. V dropped 1 base and J dropped 4; count of bases not matched to a gene: 5. The CDR3 sequence: CASSLLGTGTNQPQHF. The CDR3 bases are TGTGCCAGCAGTTTATTGGGGACAGGGACGAATCAGCCCCAGCATTTT.

The rearrangement joins TRBV9 to TRBJ1-4; weak D call: TRBD1 (5 bases). Trimming cost V 0 bases and J 1 base, with 10 bases left between them. Germline-derived CDR1 and CDR2 are SGDLS and YYNGEE. The CDR3 is 16 residues long. The CDR3 nucleotides are TGTGCCAGCAGCGTAGCACCGGGGGGAACTAATGAAAAACTGTTTTTT. It is translated as CASSVAPGGTNEKLFF.

The rearrangement uses TRBV11-2 and TRBJ1-2, with D possibly matching TRBD1 (5 bases). Between the trimmed V and J ends, which lost 5 bases and 3 bases, there was a span of 13 bases. CDR1 and CDR2 (germline): SGHAT, FQNNGV. The CDR3 is 14 amino acids. The DNA for the CDR3 is TGTGCCAGCAGCCCCCCAGGCAGGGACTATGGCTACACCTTC. Protein: CASSPPGRDYGYTF.

V is TRBV30 and J is TRBJ1-4, with TRBD1 matching 7 bases. CDR3 size: 14 residues. Unmatched junction bases numbered 6, after V lost 3 bases and J lost 5 bases. CDR1 GTSNPN and CDR2 SVGIG come from the germline V gene (reference sequence). CDR3 sequence: CAWSQGQSNEKLFF. The CDR3 nucleotides are TGTGCCTGGAGCCAGGGACAGTCGAATGAAAAACTGTTTTTT.

The chain uses TRBV9 and TRBJ1-1, with 8 bases aligning to TRBD1. J lost 3 bases, V lost 4 bases, and 8 bases had no gene match. Germline CDR1 SGDLS, CDR2 YYNGEE. The CDR3 is 15 residues long. CDR3 sequence (DNA): TGTGCCAGCAGCCTTTCCGGGACAGGTCACACTGAAGCTTTCTTT. Its protein is CASSLSGTGHTEAFF.

This clone showed up just a few times. The genes are TRBV5-1 and TRBJ2-3, with D tentatively TRBD2 (5 bases). The germline CDR1 and CDR2 sequences are SGHRS and YFSETQ. The V and J ends lost 0 bases and 0 bases respectively, with 11 bases between them. The CDR3 is 16 amino acids. This chain's CDR3 is CASSLDGSVSTDTQYF. CDR3 in DNA: TGCGCCAGCAGCTTGGATGGTAGCGTAAGCACAGATACGCAGTATTTT.

The chain uses TRBV30 and TRBJ1-1; D might be TRBD1 (5 bases). Germline assignment: CDR1 GTSNPN and CDR2 SVGIG (reference sequence). The CDR3 runs 15 residues. V lost 3 bases and J lost 11, with 25 bases in between. Here the CDR3 DNA reads TGTGCCTGGAGCCCCCTCGGCCCGGGGGGTGTAGGGGCTTTCTTT. This codes for CAWSPLGPGGVGAFF.